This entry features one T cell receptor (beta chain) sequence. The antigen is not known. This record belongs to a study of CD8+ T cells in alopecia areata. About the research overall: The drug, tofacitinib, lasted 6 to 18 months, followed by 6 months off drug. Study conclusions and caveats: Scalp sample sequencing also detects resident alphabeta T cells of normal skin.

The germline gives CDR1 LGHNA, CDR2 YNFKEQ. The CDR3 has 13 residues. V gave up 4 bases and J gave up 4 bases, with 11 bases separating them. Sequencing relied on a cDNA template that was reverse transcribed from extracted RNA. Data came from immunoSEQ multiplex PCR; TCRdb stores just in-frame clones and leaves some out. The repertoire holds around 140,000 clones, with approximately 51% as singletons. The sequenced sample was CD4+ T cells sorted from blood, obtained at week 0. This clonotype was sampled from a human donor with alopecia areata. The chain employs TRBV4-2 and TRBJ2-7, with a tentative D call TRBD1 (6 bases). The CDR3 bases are TGTGCCAGCAGCCTGGGACAACCATACGAGCAGTACTTC. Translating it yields CASSLGQPYEQYF.